Following are 32 T cell receptor beta chains from one sample sequenced in a study of Ad26.COV2.S vaccination and SARS-CoV-2 variants. TCRdb keeps only in-frame clones here, not all; method: immunoSEQ multiplex PCR. The sample consists of 240,000 or so clones, around 89% of them appearing once. The treatment denotes: over 15 received Ad26.COV2.S at low or high dose, single or two shots; roughly five received placebo; per-sample allocation not given. Day 63 after the first vaccine or placebo injection was the time point for sampling. This specimen consisted of peripheral blood, obtained in a trial of Ad26.COV2.S vaccine versus placebo. Receptors originate from a person aged 18-65 years who received the Ad26.COV2.S COVID-19 vaccine or a placebo.

The chain is built from TRBV6-6 and TRBJ1-1; TRBD1 agrees at 7 bases. The CDR3 is 12 amino acids. Germline CDR1 is MNHNY and CDR2 is SVGAGI (reference sequence). J gave up 5 bases and V 8 bases, and 5 bases lay outside the gene matches. This CDR3 reads CASHRGQTEAFF. CDR3 DNA: TGTGCCAGCCATAGGGGGCAAACTGAAGCTTTCTTT.

The CDR3 loop reads CAISESGTGFSDVYGYTF. The CDR3 DNA is TGTGCCATCAGTGAGTCGGGGACAGGATTCTCGGACGTCTATGGCTACACCTTC. This rearrangement joins TRBV10-3 to TRBJ1-2; TRBD1 matches 8 bases. CDR1 and CDR2 (germline): ENHRY, SYGVKD. This CDR3 region has 18 residues. V shed 0 bases, J shed 4 bases, and the junction held 13 bases outside the gene matches.

This chain uses TRBV3-1 (or the pseudogene TRBV3-2) with TRBJ1-1; possibly TRBD1 for D (6 bases). Germline V CDR1 and CDR2: LGHDT, YNNKEL (reference sequence). The CDR3 is made up of 13 amino acids. V was clipped by 1 base and J by 8 bases, with 11 bases between them. CDR3 bases: TGTGCCAGCAGCCAAGGTGGGACACCGGAAGCTTTCTTT. Its protein product is CASSQGGTPEAFF.

The rearrangement uses TRBV19 and TRBJ1-5, with a weak D call TRBD1 (5 bases). CDR3 length: 16 amino acids. Germline CDR1 reads LNHDA; CDR2 reads SQIVND (reference sequence). V lost 0 bases and J lost 2, with 11 bases in between. The CDR3, as DNA: TGTGCCAGTAGTATAGAGCCGGGGCTCGGCAATCAGCCCCAGCATTTT. Amino acids: CASSIEPGLGNQPQHF.

About this clone: Because it lacks the conserved phenylalanine or tryptophan at the end, this CDR3 is likely a read error. The DNA is omitted, as the CDR3 cannot be located on it reliably, and the CDR3 follows TCRdb's listing. The rearrangement uses TRBV10-2 and TRBJ2-7. The CDR3 numbers 11 amino acids, ends counted. Germline V gives CDR1 WSHSY, CDR2 SAAADI. The CDR3 spells CASSEGGLSAL.

For this clone: At one of its ends the junction is not consistent with the germline gene, which may arise from a read error. V and J are TRBV11-3 and TRBJ2-3; D uncertain. Germline CDR1 SGHNT, CDR2 YENEEA. This CDR3 comprises 15 residues. The chain's CDR3 is CASSLDGKSTDTQYF. The CDR3 DNA is TGTGCCAGCAGCTTAGATGGTAAAAGCACGGATACGCAGTATTTT. Looking up the rest from reference TRBV11-3 and TRBJ2-3 gives the full variable domain: EAGVVQSPRYKIIEKKQPVAFWCNPISGHNTLYWYLQNLGQGPELLIRYENEEAVDDSQLPKDRFSAERLKGVDSTLKIQPAELGDSAVYLCASSLDGKSTDTQYFGPGTRLTVL.

V gene TRBV20-1 combines with J gene TRBJ1-2, with D unclear. Trimming removed 6 bases at V and 8 bases at J, with 10 bases between. The V gene's germline CDR1 is DFQATT and CDR2 SNEGSKA (reference sequence). CDR3 length: 10 residues. The CDR3 spells CSARTVGYTF. The CDR3, as DNA: TGCAGTGCCCGGACCGTAGGCTACACCTTC.

This clone occurred a few times. The gene calls are TRBV25-1 and TRBJ1-1; D is unresolved. Germline CDR1 is MGHDK and CDR2 is SYGVNS. Trimming removed 2 bases at V and 1 base at J, with 8 bases between. The CDR3 contains 14 residues. CDR3 nucleotides: TGTGCCAGCAGTGAAACTCTAAAGAACACTGAAGCTTTCTTT. Translated: CASSETLKNTEAFF. Full variable domain (rest looked up from reference TRBV25-1 and TRBJ1-1): EADIYQTPRYLVIGTGKKITLECSQTMGHDKMYWYQQDPGMELHLIHYSYGVNSTEKGDLSSESTVSRIRTEHFPLTLESARPSHTSQYLCASSETLKNTEAFFGQGTRLTVV.

This chain connects TRBV7-9 to TRBJ1-1, with D possibly TRBD1 on 5 matching bases. Per the germline V gene, CDR1 is SEHNR and CDR2 is FQNEAQ (reference sequence). This CDR3 comprises 13 residues. The ends were cut back, 1 base at V and 8 bases at J, with 11 bases in the middle. The CDR3 nucleotides are TGTGCCAGCAGCTTAGATTCTCGGGGGGAAGCTTTCTTT. Translating gives CASSLDSRGEAFF.

This clone was observed a single time. The J gene is TRBJ1-3, the V gene TRBV30; D call uncertain. The CDR3 runs to 13 residues. Germline V gene lookup returns CDR1 GTSNPN and CDR2 SVGIG (reference sequence). Between the trimmed V and J ends, which lost 0 bases and 0 bases, there was a span of 3 bases. The CDR3 sequence: CAWSVHSGNTIYF. CDR3 coding DNA: TGTGCCTGGAGTGTACACTCTGGAAACACCATATATTTT.

The chain has TRBV6-6 and TRBJ1-5; maybe TRBD1 (6 bases). The CDR3 consists of 15 residues. Germline V gives CDR1 MNHNY, CDR2 SVGAGI (reference sequence). Trimming stripped 6 bases from V and 3 bases from J, with 15 bases between. Here the CDR3 DNA reads TGTGCCAGCAGCACGACAGGCCTTACCAATCAGCCCCAGCATTTT. Translation gives CASSTTGLTNQPQHF.

This rearrangement joins TRBV29-1 to TRBJ2-7; weak D call: TRBD1 (6 bases). Trimming took off 5 bases at V and 3 bases at J, with 20 bases between the two ends. This CDR3 spans 15 amino acids. CDR1 and CDR2 (germline): SQVTM, ANQGSEA. The CDR3: CSVFRGIGGSYEQYF. The CDR3 DNA is TGCAGCGTTTTTCGCGGTATAGGGGGAAGCTACGAGCAGTACTTC.

The table lists this clone with a few counts. The chain joins TRBV29-1 to TRBJ2-7, with TRBD2 matching 7 bases. Germline loops: CDR1 SQVTM, CDR2 ANQGSEA. V shed 1 base, J shed 5 bases, and the junction held 11 bases outside the gene matches. The CDR3 has 15 residues. The CDR3 bases are TGCAGCGTTGAAGTGGCTAGCGGTCCCTGGAACGAGCAGTACTTC. Amino acids: CSVEVASGPWNEQYF.

The chain combines TRBV25-1 with TRBJ2-1; D not certain. This CDR3 has 16 amino acids. In germline, CDR1 is MGHDK, CDR2 SYGVNS. V was clipped by 3 bases and J by 7 bases, with 19 bases between them. CDR3 sequence (DNA): TGTGCCAGCAGTGATCCACGGACGGCCCTGGGGAATGAGCAGTTCTTC. Protein sequence: CASSDPRTALGNEQFF.

The gene calls are TRBV10-3 and TRBJ2-7; 7 nucleotides line up with TRBD1. Germline CDR1 is ENHRY and CDR2 is SYGVKD. CDR3 length: 15 amino acids. V was pared by 8 bases and J by 2 bases, with 12 bases of the junction left unmatched. CDR3 protein: CAIGTKGQRAYEQYF. CDR3 in DNA: TGTGCCATCGGGACCAAGGGACAGAGGGCCTACGAGCAGTACTTC.

This chain's CDR3 is CASSLGRIEAFF. CDR3 nucleotide sequence: TGTGCCAGCAGCCTAGGTAGGATTGAAGCTTTCTTT. V and J are TRBV7-9 and TRBJ1-1; D ambiguous. CDR3 size: 12 residues. CDR1 and CDR2 (germline): SEHNR, FQNEAQ (reference sequence). V lost 5 bases, J lost 7 bases, and 11 bases lay in between.

The rearrangement joins TRBV10-3 to TRBJ1-2; weak D call: TRBD1 (5 bases). V lost 2 bases and J 3 bases, leaving 16 bases between the germline ends. The CDR3 contains 16 residues. CDR1 is ENHRY and CDR2 is SYGVKD in the germline V gene. The CDR3 sequence is CAISEISNRSYYGYTF. The CDR3, as DNA: TGTGCCATCAGTGAGATTTCTAACAGGAGTTACTATGGCTACACCTTC.

This sequence joins TRBV5-4 and TRBJ2-2; TRBD2 matches at 9 bases. This CDR3 contains 16 residues. V was pared by 4 bases and J by 8 bases, with 12 bases of the junction left unmatched. CDR1 and CDR2 (germline): SGHNT, YYREEE (reference sequence). DNA for the CDR3: TGTGCCAGCAGCCCATTATCGCGGGAGGGCCAGGGGGAGCTGTTTTTT. Translation: CASSPLSREGQGELFF.

The chain is built from TRBV4-1 and TRBJ1-3, with 7 positions matching TRBD1. The CDR3 contains 16 residues. V lost 0 bases, J lost 0 bases, and 2 bases stayed unmatched. Germline V gene lookup returns CDR1 MGHRA and CDR2 YSYEKL. The CDR3 loop is CASSQEGQYSGNTIYF. The CDR3, as DNA: TGCGCCAGCAGCCAAGAGGGACAGTACTCTGGAAACACCATATATTTT.

This rearrangement joins TRBV4-3 to TRBJ1-1, with D tentatively TRBD1 (5 bases). The CDR3 has 16 amino acids. The V end lost 1 base, the J end lost 4 bases, and 16 bases lay between the germline ends. Germline V gene lookup returns CDR1 LGHNA and CDR2 YSLEER. The DNA for the CDR3 is TGCGCCAGCAGCCAAGGGGGGTTGGAGTGGGCCACTGAAGCTTTCTTT. This codes for CASSQGGLEWATEAFF.

This chain joins TRBV28 and TRBJ1-6, with D possibly matching TRBD1 (6 bases). The V and J ends lost 7 bases and 3 bases respectively, with 10 bases between them. CDR3 length: 14 amino acids. Germline loops: CDR1 MDHEN, CDR2 SYDVKM. The CDR3 DNA is TGTGCCAGCATCGCAGGGGTCTATAATTCACCCCTCCACTTT. Translated: CASIAGVYNSPLHF.

The genes are TRBV7-9 and TRBJ2-2; 7 bases align to TRBD1. The CDR3 sequence is 16 residues long. Germline V gene sequence: CDR1 SEHNR, CDR2 FQNEAQ (reference sequence). Trimming removed 5 bases from V and 2 bases from J; junction bases left unmatched: 8. The CDR3 here is CASSRTQGYNTGELFF. In DNA form, the CDR3 reads TGTGCCAGCAGCCGAACACAGGGGTATAACACCGGGGAGCTGTTTTTT.

The chain joins TRBV10-3 to TRBJ1-3, with 8 bases matching TRBD1. The V segment lost 4 bases and the J segment 2 bases; nucleotides outside the gene matches: 10. Germline CDR1 and CDR2: ENHRY and SYGVKD. CDR3 length: 17 residues. In DNA form, the CDR3 reads TGTGCCATCAGTGCCCAACACGGACAGGGCGCTGGAAACACCATATATTTT. Translation gives CAISAQHGQGAGNTIYF.

This clone appeared once. J is TRBJ1-2 and V is TRBV2; D not certain. V lost 2 bases to trimming and J lost 7 bases, with 11 bases between them. The germline CDR1 and CDR2 sequences are SNHLY and FYNNEI. The CDR3 length is 13 residues. CDR3: CASSEREVGGYTF. Here the CDR3 DNA reads TGTGCCAGCAGTGAAAGGGAGGTTGGTGGCTACACCTTC.

The chain is built from TRBV6-5 and TRBJ1-2; possible D gene TRBD1, 5 bases. V was pared by 1 base and J by 2 bases, with 14 bases between. Looked up from germline, CDR1 is MNHEY and CDR2 is SVGAGI. CDR3 length equals 16 residues. CDR3 sequence: CASSYFSPGRNYGYTF. The CDR3 DNA sequence: TGTGCCAGCAGTTACTTCTCCCCGGGACGGAACTATGGCTACACCTTC.

V gene TRBV6-5 combines with J gene TRBJ2-5; TRBD1 might be the D (6 bases). Germline CDR1 reads MNHEY; CDR2 reads SVGAGI. V lost 5 bases and J lost 1, with 8 bases in between. This CDR3 is 13 amino acids long. The CDR3, as DNA: TGTGCCAGCAGTCGGACAGTCCAAGAGACCCAGTACTTC. Translating gives CASSRTVQETQYF.

This clone has only one observation. This chain links TRBV7-2 with TRBJ2-7; D possibly corresponds to TRBD1 (6 bases). Trimming removed 5 bases at V and 0 bases at J, with 17 bases between. Germline V lookup: CDR1 SGHTA, CDR2 FQGNSA. The CDR3 consists of 16 residues. This CDR3 is CASSPPRGPSSYEQYF. For the CDR3, the DNA is TGTGCCAGCAGCCCCCCCAGGGGCCCAAGCTCCTACGAGCAGTACTTC.

This sequence joins TRBV9 and TRBJ1-4; TRBD1 is a possible D gene (6 bases). This CDR3 comprises 15 residues. V lost 4 bases to trimming and J lost 8 bases, with 18 bases between them. Germline loops: CDR1 SGDLS, CDR2 YYNGEE. In nucleotides, the CDR3 is TGTGCCAGCAGCCCTAGGGGGGGGATGCCAGAAAAACTGTTTTTT. This codes for CASSPRGGMPEKLFF.

This chain joins TRBV28 and TRBJ2-5; weak D call: TRBD1 (5 bases). Germline CDR1 and CDR2: MDHEN and SYDVKM. V lost 6 bases to trimming and J lost 5 bases, with 13 bases between them. CDR3 length: 13 amino acids. The CDR3 nucleotides read TGTGCCAGCAGCCGCCCTCACAGGGAGACCCAGTACTTC. It is translated as CASSRPHRETQYF.

The rearrangement uses TRBV15 and TRBJ2-7; no reliable D call. The CDR3 spans 13 residues. CDR1 LNHNV and CDR2 YYDKDF come from the germline V gene (reference sequence). V was pared by 0 bases and J by 5 bases, with 8 bases between. CDR3 residues: CATSRERDHEQYF. In nucleotides, the CDR3 is TGTGCCACCAGCAGAGAAAGGGATCACGAGCAGTACTTC.

The chain carries TRBV10-3 and TRBJ2-6, with a weak D call TRBD1 (6 bases). Germline V CDR1 and CDR2: ENHRY, SYGVKD. This CDR3 spans 19 amino acids. V dropped 6 bases and J dropped 4 bases, with 25 bases sitting between them. The DNA for the CDR3 is TGTGCCATCAGGAGGAATACAGGGCCAGCATCCCTGGGGGCCAACGTCCTGACTTTC. Translation gives CAIRRNTGPASLGANVLTF.

Only one count was recorded for this clone. The chain employs TRBV4-2 and TRBJ2-3; 10 positions agree with TRBD2. CDR3 length: 17 residues. CDR1 and CDR2 (germline): LGHNA, YNFKEQ. Trimming at V came to 0 bases and at J to 5 bases, leaving 8 bases not matched to a gene. CDR3 sequence (DNA): TGTGCCAGCAGCCAAGATAGGCTAGCGGGGGTAATAGATACGCAGTATTTT. Translated: CASSQDRLAGVIDTQYF.